This record concerns one T cell receptor (beta chain) sequence. The data are from a study of blood T cell repertoires in COVID-19. Study information: The United States, Italy and Spain supplied acute and convalescent COVID-19 samples. The analysed material was cDNA or gDNA that came from T cells, B-cell-depleted T cells, or PBMCs.

As originally analysed: Amplification with reference gene primers provided the estimates of nucleated cell counts. Some clones are missing from TCRdb's copy, which holds only in-frame ones; the method was immunoSEQ multiplex PCR. V and J calls and clone size are as listed in that table; D and trimming were resolved from the DNA. The sample holds fewer than 250,000 clones, approximately 86% seen once. From germline, CDR1 is MNHEY and CDR2 SMNVEV (reference sequence). The CDR3 consists of 11 residues. The V end lost 7 bases, the J end lost 2 bases, and 5 bases lay between the germline ends. The gene calls are TRBV27 and TRBJ1-1; D not certain. This clonotype was sampled from a man in his forties with acute or convalescent COVID-19. The sample comprised peripheral blood. The CDR3 nucleotides are TGTGCCAGCACCAGTAACACTGAAGCTTTCTTT. Translated, it gives CASTSNTEAFF.